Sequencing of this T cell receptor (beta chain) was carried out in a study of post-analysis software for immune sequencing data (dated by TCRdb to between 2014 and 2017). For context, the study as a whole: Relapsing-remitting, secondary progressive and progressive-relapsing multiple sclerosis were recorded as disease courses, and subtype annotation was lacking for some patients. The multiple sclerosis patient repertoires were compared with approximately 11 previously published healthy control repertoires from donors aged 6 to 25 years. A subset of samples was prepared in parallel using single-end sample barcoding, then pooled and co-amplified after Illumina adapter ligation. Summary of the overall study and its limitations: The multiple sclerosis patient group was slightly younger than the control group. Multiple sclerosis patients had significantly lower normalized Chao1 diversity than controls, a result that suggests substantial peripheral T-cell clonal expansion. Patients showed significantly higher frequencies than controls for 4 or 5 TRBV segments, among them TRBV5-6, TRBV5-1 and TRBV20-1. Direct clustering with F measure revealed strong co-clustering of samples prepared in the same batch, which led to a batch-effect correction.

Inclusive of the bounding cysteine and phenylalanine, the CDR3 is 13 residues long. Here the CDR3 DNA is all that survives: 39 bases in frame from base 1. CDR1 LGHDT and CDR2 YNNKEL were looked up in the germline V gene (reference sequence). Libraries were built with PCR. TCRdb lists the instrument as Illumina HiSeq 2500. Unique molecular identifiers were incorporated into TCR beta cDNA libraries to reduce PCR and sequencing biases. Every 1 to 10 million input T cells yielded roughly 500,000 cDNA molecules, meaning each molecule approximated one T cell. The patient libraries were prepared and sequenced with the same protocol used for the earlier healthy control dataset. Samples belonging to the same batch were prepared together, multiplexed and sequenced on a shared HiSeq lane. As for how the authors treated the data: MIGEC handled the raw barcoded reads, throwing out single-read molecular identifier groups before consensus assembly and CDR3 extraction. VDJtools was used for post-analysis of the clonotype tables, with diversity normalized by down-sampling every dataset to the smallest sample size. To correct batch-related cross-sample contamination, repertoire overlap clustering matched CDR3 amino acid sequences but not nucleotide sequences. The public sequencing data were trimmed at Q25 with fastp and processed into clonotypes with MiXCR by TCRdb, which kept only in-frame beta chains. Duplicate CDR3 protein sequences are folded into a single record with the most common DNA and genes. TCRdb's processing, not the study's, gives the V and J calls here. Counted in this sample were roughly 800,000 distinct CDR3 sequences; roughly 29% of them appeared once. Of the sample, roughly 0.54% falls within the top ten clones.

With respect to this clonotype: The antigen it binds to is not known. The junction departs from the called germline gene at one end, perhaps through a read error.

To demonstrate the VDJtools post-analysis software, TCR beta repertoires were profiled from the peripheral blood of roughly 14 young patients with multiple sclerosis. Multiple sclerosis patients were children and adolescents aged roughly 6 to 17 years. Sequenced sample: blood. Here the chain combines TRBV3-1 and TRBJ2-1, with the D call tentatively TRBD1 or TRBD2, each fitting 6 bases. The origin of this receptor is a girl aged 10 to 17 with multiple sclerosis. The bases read TGTGCCAGCAGTCAAGATAGGGGGGTGGGGCAGTTCTTC. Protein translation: CASSQDRGVGQFF.